Listed below are T cell receptor beta chains from one sample, sequenced in a study of human T cells and chemical hapten exposure. TCRdb called the RACE reads again in MiXCR, with one record for every CDR3 protein. The sample lists about 340,000 distinct CDR3 sequences; around 7% were seen once. The material sequenced was whole blood, taken in connection with sensitization to the hapten diphenylcyclopropenone (DPC). The receptor source for this set is a woman in her late teens or twenties with alopecia areata. Some clones in this sample may be carry-over from other donors' samples. Both conserved end residues are part of each CDR3. The D gene is left open where the match is weak. Size values are once, few and many counts, or a class for expanded clones, and some rows have none.

j_gene	v_gene	len	abundance	d_gene	CDR3aa	CDR3nt
TRBJ1-4	TRBV18	15	many	.	CASSPQETANEKLFF	TGTGCCAGCTCACCTCAGGAAACGGCTAATGAAAAACTGTTTTTT
TRBJ2-3	TRBV20-1	16	few	TRBD1	CSARDLSRGSTDTQYF	TGCAGTGCTAGAGATCTGAGCAGGGGGAGCACAGATACGCAGTATTTT
TRBJ2-7	TRBV20-1	19	many	TRBD2	CSASGLPVSGGRLSYEQYF	TGCAGTGCTAGTGGTCTCCCGGTTAGCGGGGGGCGCTTATCCTACGAGCAGTACTTC
TRBJ1-6	TRBV7-6	16	few	TRBD1	CASSLAQDRASSPLHF	TGTGCCAGCAGCTTAGCGCAGGACAGGGCGAGTTCACCCCTCCACTTT
TRBJ2-1	TRBV6-2/TRBV6-3	13	few	.	CASTTTSSDEQFF	TGTGCCAGCACAACAACGTCGTCGGATGAGCAGTTCTTC
TRBJ2-1	TRBV7-9	14	.	TRBD2	CASTRGGGNNEQFF	TGTGCCAGCACGCGGGGGGGAGGAAACAATGAGCAGTTCTTC
TRBJ2-7	TRBV5-4	17	.	TRBD2	CASSLPSGGTITYEQYF	TGTGCCAGCAGCTTGCCCAGCGGGGGGACTATTACCTACGAGCAGTACTTC
TRBJ1-1	TRBV28	15	.	.	CASSLFGTSNTEAFF	TGTGCCAGCAGTTTATTCGGGACCTCGAACACTGAAGCTTTCTTT
TRBJ1-3	TRBV6-5	15	.	.	CASSRLSGSGNTIYF	TGTGCCAGCAGCCGCCTATCCGGCTCTGGAAACACCATATATTTT
TRBJ1-5	TRBV13	14	few	TRBD1	CASSEGTGNQPQHF	TGTGCCAGCAGCGAGGGGACAGGTAATCAGCCCCAGCATTTT
TRBJ1-1	TRBV7-9	15	few	.	CASSLQQGVNTEAFF	TGTGCCAGCAGCTTACAACAGGGAGTGAACACTGAAGCTTTCTTT
TRBJ2-7	TRBV4-3	16	many	.	CASSQDLEVFSYEQYF	TGCGCCAGCAGCCAAGATCTGGAGGTATTCTCCTACGAGCAGTACTTC
TRBJ2-5	TRBV18	13	.	TRBD2	CASSPPGGIDQYF	TGTGCCAGCTCACCACCGGGGGGGATAGACCAGTACTTC
TRBJ1-5	TRBV6-2/TRBV6-3	17	few	TRBD1	CASRTGTAVYSNQPQHF	TGTGCCAGCCGGACCGGGACAGCCGTTTATAGCAATCAGCCCCAGCATTTT
TRBJ1-6	TRBV27	17	many	TRBD1	CASSPEGTGGRNSPLHF	TGTGCCAGCAGTCCTGAAGGGACAGGGGGCAGGAATTCACCCCTCCACTTT
TRBJ1-4	TRBV6-6	18	.	.	CASSYPHPGVTGGLELFF	TGTGCCAGCAGTTACCCACACCCGGGGGTCACCGGGGGATTAGAACTGTTTTTT
TRBJ2-3	TRBV10-3	12	many	.	CAIRAGPDTQYF	TGTGCCATCAGGGCAGGGCCAGATACGCAGTATTTT
TRBJ1-1	TRBV6-2/TRBV6-3	14	many	.	CASIKHGPNTEAFF	TGTGCCAGCATCAAACATGGCCCGAACACTGAAGCTTTCTTT
TRBJ2-3	TRBV27	17	.	TRBD1	CASGLKDPGQDADTQYF	TGTGCCAGCGGTCTTAAAGACCCGGGACAGGATGCAGATACGCAGTATTTT
TRBJ2-3	TRBV6-2/TRBV6-3	15	.	.	CASSHGPPSTDTQYF	TGTGCCAGCAGCCACGGGCCTCCCAGCACAGATACGCAGTATTTT
TRBJ2-3	TRBV4-3	16	many	TRBD2	CASSQDGTSGADTQYF	TGCGCCAGCAGCCAAGATGGGACTAGCGGGGCAGATACGCAGTATTTT
TRBJ2-3	TRBV12-3/TRBV12-4	15	.	.	CASSSGSGSTDTQYF	TGTGCCAGCAGTTCCGGGTCCGGAAGCACAGATACGCAGTATTTT
TRBJ2-4	TRBV6-2/TRBV6-3	17	many	TRBD1	CASSRDSRGWAKNIQYF	TGTGCCAGCAGCCGAGACTCCAGGGGGTGGGCCAAAAACATTCAGTACTTC
TRBJ2-3	TRBV4-3	16	many	TRBD2	CASSHAGTSETDTQYF	TGCGCCAGCAGCCATGCCGGGACTAGCGAAACAGATACGCAGTATTTT
TRBJ1-5	TRBV11-2	19	few	TRBD1	CASSLQDRAQPSGYQPQHF	TGTGCCAGCAGCTTACAAGACAGGGCCCAACCGAGCGGCTATCAGCCCCAGCATTTT
TRBJ2-3	TRBV4-1	18	many	TRBD2	CASSQASLAGGITDTQYF	TGCGCCAGCAGCCAAGCATCCCTAGCGGGGGGAATCACAGATACGCAGTATTTT
TRBJ2-4	TRBV7-9	15	many	.	CASSVRQDLANIQYF	TGTGCCAGCAGCGTTCGCCAAGATCTGGCGAACATTCAGTACTTC
TRBJ2-2	TRBV3-1	16	few	.	CASSPGGAGNTGELFF	TGTGCCAGCAGCCCAGGTGGGGCAGGGAACACCGGGGAGCTGTTTTTT